The 28 T cell receptor beta chains in this list originate from one sample, sequenced in a study of cytomegalovirus exposure and HLA in healthy donors. With 60 Vbeta and 13 Jbeta primers, the PCR was carried out. Assay used: immunoSEQ multiplex PCR; TCRdb lists only in-frame clones, some missing. Among about 120,000 clones listed, approximately 80% were seen once. Specimen: PBMCs. The receptors were sampled from a woman younger than 45 in good health and CMV-seronegative.

There are a few counts of this clone. The CDR3 reads CATSRDPGTNHEQFF. The CDR3 DNA follows: TGTGCCACCAGCAGAGATCCCGGGACTAATCATGAGCAGTTCTTC. The J gene is TRBJ2-1, the V gene TRBV15, with 7 nucleotides matching TRBD2. Germline CDR1 reads LNHNV; CDR2 reads YYDKDF (reference sequence). The CDR3 sequence is 15 residues long. V was pared by 0 bases and J by 8 bases, with 7 bases of the junction left unmatched.

This clone appeared a few times. The DNA for the CDR3 is TGTGCCAGCAGCTTAGAGATTCAGGGGGGACATGGCTACACCTTC. This gives the protein CASSLEIQGGHGYTF. V is TRBV7-8 and J is TRBJ1-2, with 7 bases that match TRBD1. Germline V gene data show CDR1 as SGHVS and CDR2 as FQNEAQ. CDR3 size: 15 residues. Germline trimming cut 1 base from V and 6 bases from J; bases unmatched to any gene: 8.

This sequence joins TRBV4-2 and TRBJ1-2; D is unclear. The length of the CDR3 is 13 residues. Germline loops: CDR1 LGHNA, CDR2 YNFKEQ. V was cut by 3 bases and J by 4 bases, with 9 bases left in between. DNA for the CDR3: TGTGCCAGCAGCCACAGTTCGGGCTATGGCTACACCTTC. Its protein product is CASSHSSGYGYTF.

V usage is TRBV4-3 and J usage is TRBJ2-7; D perhaps matches TRBD1 (5 bases). The CDR3 is made up of 15 amino acids. V was trimmed by 0 bases and J by 5 bases, leaving 14 bases between them. Germline V lookup: CDR1 LGHNA, CDR2 YSLEER. CDR3: CASSQDPQGINEQYF. The DNA of the CDR3 is TGCGCCAGCAGCCAAGATCCCCAGGGTATAAACGAGCAGTACTTC.

The V call is TRBV27, the J call TRBJ2-7, with 8 nucleotides matching TRBD1. Germline lookup yields CDR1 MNHEY and CDR2 SMNVEV (reference sequence). The CDR3 covers 17 residues. The V gene end was trimmed by 5 bases and the J gene end by 6 bases; junction bases not matched to a gene: 18. CDR3 bases: TGTGCCAGCAGTGCCGGTCCACTCCAGGGGGCACTTCGCGAGCAGTACTTC. Residues: CASSAGPLQGALREQYF.

The chain uses TRBV6-1 and TRBJ2-7; 8 bases line up with TRBD1. Germline values: CDR1 MNHNS, CDR2 SASEGT. The CDR3 covers 13 residues. J was trimmed by 5 bases and V by 5 bases; bases with no gene match: 5. The CDR3 loop is CASSLTGVHEQYF. CDR3 in DNA: TGTGCCAGCAGTTTGACAGGGGTCCACGAGCAGTACTTC.

Comments on this clone: Additional DNA sequences in this sample encode the identical CDR3. CDR3 protein: CATRLAGRDEQYF. As DNA, the CDR3 is TGTGCCACAAGACTAGCGGGAAGGGACGAGCAGTACTTC. The chain joins TRBV6-4 to TRBJ2-7, with 11 nucleotides matching TRBD2. The CDR3 runs 13 residues. The V gene end was trimmed by 10 bases and the J gene end by 5 bases; junction bases not matched to a gene: 7. Germline V CDR1 and CDR2: MRHNA, SNTAGT.

This clone showed up just a few times. This sequence joins TRBV25-1 and TRBJ1-1; possible D gene TRBD1, 5 bases. CDR3 length: 14 residues. Germline V CDR1 and CDR2: MGHDK, SYGVNS. V was shortened by 3 bases and J by 1 base, with 9 bases between the two germline ends. The CDR3 nucleotides read TGTGCCAGCAGTGACATGGGGCCGAACACTGAAGCTTTCTTT. This gives the protein CASSDMGPNTEAFF.

The chain is built from TRBV7-9 and TRBJ2-1; D perhaps matches TRBD2 (6 bases). The germline gives CDR1 SEHNR, CDR2 FQNEAQ (reference sequence). The CDR3 runs to 14 residues. The V end was cut by 5 bases, the J end by 5 bases, with 13 bases between. CDR3 protein: CASSPEWTNNEQFF. The CDR3 DNA reads TGTGCCAGCAGCCCAGAGTGGACTAACAATGAGCAGTTCTTC.

V and J are TRBV6-1 and TRBJ1-1; D not certain. The CDR3 has 14 amino acids. Between the trimmed V and J ends, which lost 7 bases and 0 bases, there was a span of 12 bases. Germline V gene lookup returns CDR1 MNHNS and CDR2 SASEGT. The CDR3 DNA is TGTGCCAGCAAAACGGGGAGGGTGAACACTGAAGCTTTCTTT. Translation: CASKTGRVNTEAFF.

The rearrangement links TRBV6-1 to TRBJ1-5; D not resolved. The CDR3 runs 15 residues. V was shortened by 0 bases and J by 15 bases, with 21 bases between the two germline ends. CDR1 is MNHNS and CDR2 is SASEGT in the germline V gene. The CDR3 DNA reads as TGTGCCAGCAGTGAAGCAGGAATAGACCGCGGAAAAGGGCATTTT. Amino acid sequence: CASSEAGIDRGKGHF.

The chain joins TRBV5-6 to TRBJ2-7; 10 bases agree with TRBD1. Germline V CDR1 and CDR2: SGHDT, YYEEEE. Trimming cost V 2 bases and J 3 bases; bases outside gene matches: 5. The CDR3 consists of 15 residues. CDR3 sequence (DNA): TGTGCCAGCAGCTTACCGGGACAGGGGATCTACGAGCAGTACTTC. It encodes CASSLPGQGIYEQYF.

DNA of the CDR3: TGTGCCAGCAGCCGGACTAGCGGGAGCGACGAGCAGTACTTC. Its protein product is CASSRTSGSDEQYF. This chain connects TRBV7-3 to TRBJ2-7; 13 nucleotides line up with TRBD2. The CDR3 spans 14 residues. V trimming: 5 bases; J trimming: 5 bases; junction bases outside the gene matches: 3. Germline V gene lookup returns CDR1 SGHTA and CDR2 FQGTGA.

The chain uses TRBV30 and TRBJ1-1; D is possibly TRBD1 (6 bases). With 4 bases removed from V and 8 bases from J, the gap between germline ends came to 8 bases. The CDR3 extends over 10 amino acids. CDR1 and CDR2 (germline): GTSNPN, SVGIG (reference sequence). CDR3 bases: TGTGCCTGGATCAGGGGAGAAGCTTTCTTT. The encoded protein is CAWIRGEAFF.

Written as DNA, the CDR3 is TGTGCCAGCAAGATCCGGGGAACCAACTACGAGCAGTACTTC. As protein: CASKIRGTNYEQYF. The gene calls are TRBV6-1 and TRBJ2-7, with a tentative D call TRBD2 (5 bases). V dropped 7 bases and J dropped 3 bases, with 16 bases sitting between them. Germline values: CDR1 MNHNS, CDR2 SASEGT. The CDR3 spans 14 residues.

This chain uses TRBV5-5 with TRBJ2-6; the D is unclear. Germline CDR1 SGHKS, CDR2 YYEKEE (reference sequence). The CDR3 spans 17 residues. V was pared by 5 bases and J by 0 bases, with 15 bases between. The CDR3 nucleotides are TGTGCCAGCAGTCCAGACGTGGGCGACTCTGGGGCCAACGTCCTGACTTTC. Encoded protein: CASSPDVGDSGANVLTF.

This rearrangement joins TRBV14 to TRBJ1-5, with D maybe TRBD1 (6 bases). V lost 0 bases, J lost 3 bases, and 12 bases lay in between. The germline gives CDR1 SGHDN, CDR2 FVKESK. This CDR3 has 16 residues. CDR3 amino acids: CASSQDRDRLNQPQHF. Here the CDR3 DNA reads TGTGCCAGCAGCCAAGATAGAGACAGGCTCAATCAGCCCCAGCATTTT.

V and J are TRBV7-9 and TRBJ2-1; no definite D call. The germline CDR1 and CDR2 sequences are SEHNR and FQNEAQ (reference sequence). V shed 5 bases and J shed 4 bases, with 21 bases lying between them. The CDR3 has 17 residues. This chain's CDR3 is CASSTRLLGGLYNEQFF. The CDR3 coding sequence is TGTGCCAGCAGCACACGACTTCTAGGCGGATTATACAATGAGCAGTTCTTC.

V is TRBV7-9 and J is TRBJ2-1; 7 positions agree with TRBD2. Germline trimming cut 2 bases from V and 0 bases from J; bases unmatched to any gene: 7. This CDR3 is 17 amino acids long. Germline CDR1 and CDR2: SEHNR and FQNEAQ (reference sequence). CDR3 sequence reads: CASSLPPSGSSYNEQFF. The CDR3 bases are TGTGCCAGCAGCTTACCACCTAGCGGAAGCTCCTACAATGAGCAGTTCTTC.

The rearrangement uses TRBV6-5 and TRBJ1-1; D gene ambiguous. CDR1 MNHEY and CDR2 SVGAGI come from the germline V gene. This CDR3 is 13 amino acids long. V lost 5 bases, J lost 1 base, and 8 bases lay in between. This CDR3 is CASSNRQNTEAFF. The CDR3 DNA is TGTGCCAGCAGTAACCGACAGAACACTGAAGCTTTCTTT.

This clone was seen a single time. The chain couples TRBV9 to TRBJ2-2; 8 nucleotides match TRBD2. The CDR3 totals 18 residues. J was trimmed by 7 bases and V by 4 bases; bases with no gene match: 18. Germline values: CDR1 SGDLS, CDR2 YYNGEE. CDR3 loop: CASSPRGLAGHRSGELFF. The CDR3 DNA reads as TGTGCCAGCAGCCCAAGAGGGTTAGCGGGGCACAGGAGCGGGGAGCTGTTTTTT.

CDR3 nucleotides: TGTGCCGTCCCAGGCGGGGATGGGACTAATGAAAAACTGTTTTTT. Translation gives CAVPGGDGTNEKLFF. The chain has TRBV28 and TRBJ1-4; D is ambiguous. The germline CDR1 and CDR2 sequences are MDHEN and SYDVKM. The CDR3 loop spans 15 amino acids. Trimming cost V 11 bases and J 2 bases, with 18 bases left between them.

The genes are TRBV18 and TRBJ2-7; D is perhaps TRBD2 (5 bases). Germline V gives CDR1 KGHSH, CDR2 LQKENI. Deletions cut 3 bases from V and 2 bases from J, with 11 bases between. The CDR3 extends over 14 amino acids. The CDR3 nucleotides read TGTGCCAGCTCACCCGGACTGTTGACCTACGAGCAGTACTTC. It translates to CASSPGLLTYEQYF.

This clone has just one count. The chain combines TRBV27 with TRBJ2-1, with TRBD2 matching 14 bases. After removal of 5 bases from V and 7 bases from J, the junction contained 4 bases not matched to a gene. The CDR3 runs 15 residues. The germline V gene has CDR1 MNHEY and CDR2 SMNVEV (reference sequence). This CDR3 reads CASSPGLAGVNEQFF. The CDR3 region has the DNA TGTGCCAGCAGTCCGGGACTAGCGGGAGTGAATGAGCAGTTCTTC.

The V and J genes are TRBV5-1 and TRBJ2-1; D remains unclear. Germline values: CDR1 SGHRS, CDR2 YFSETQ. The CDR3 contains 15 residues. Trimming took off 0 bases at V and 5 bases at J, with 12 bases between the two ends. CDR3 region: CASSLASRSHNEQFF. The CDR3, as DNA: TGCGCCAGCAGCTTGGCTTCGCGCTCACACAATGAGCAGTTCTTC.

This sequence joins TRBV6-6 and TRBJ2-2; D not certain. The CDR3 has 14 residues. V dropped 1 base and J dropped 6 bases, with 9 bases sitting between them. Germline-derived CDR1 and CDR2 are MNHNY and SVGAGI (reference sequence). This CDR3 reads CASSYWREAGELFF. In DNA form, the CDR3 reads TGTGCCAGCAGTTACTGGCGAGAGGCCGGGGAGCTGTTTTTT.

The gene calls are TRBV5-1 and TRBJ1-1; 9 positions agree with TRBD1. Germline V gene sequence: CDR1 SGHRS, CDR2 YFSETQ. With V trimmed by 0 bases and J by 0 bases, 6 bases remained unmatched. The CDR3 is 17 residues long. CDR3: CASSLGQGGLMNTEAFF. In DNA, the CDR3 is TGCGCCAGCAGCTTGGGACAGGGGGGACTTATGAACACTGAAGCTTTCTTT. Using reference TRBV5-1 and TRBJ1-1 for the parts outside the CDR3, the full variable domain is KAGVTQTPRYLIKTRGQQVTLSCSPISGHRSVSWYQQTPGQGLQFLFEYFSETQRNKGNFPGRFSGRQFSNSRSEMNVSTLELGDSALYLCASSLGQGGLMNTEAFFGQGTRLTVV.

The V gene is TRBV10-3, the J gene TRBJ2-4, with TRBD2 matching over 8 bases. V gave up 6 bases and J gave up 4 bases; unmatched junction bases: 8. The CDR3 contains 15 residues. The germline CDR1 and CDR2 sequences are ENHRY and SYGVKD. The CDR3 spells CAISEAGVRKNIQYF. In nucleotides, the CDR3 is TGTGCCATCAGCGAAGCGGGGGTAAGGAAAAACATTCAGTACTTC.